The 26 T cell receptor beta chains in this list originate from one sample, sequenced in a study of read filtering for tumor transcriptome and immune sequencing. From about 400 ng of RNA, a library with molecular barcoded alpha/delta and beta/gamma adaptors was made. TCRdb fed the reads into MiXCR, producing one record per CDR3 protein. The sample has 85,000 or so distinct CDR3 sequences; about 12% are singletons. Material for sequencing was a population of CD138-negative cells sorted from bone marrow. These TCRs come from a donor older than 35 with multiple myeloma.

This clonotype was found many times. The chain couples TRBV20-1 to TRBJ2-7, with 8 bases fitting TRBD2. Germline CDR1 and CDR2: DFQATT and SNEGSKA (reference sequence). The CDR3 spans 13 residues. The ends lost 2 bases at V and 2 bases at J; junction bases unmatched: 2. CDR3 coding DNA: TGCAGTGCTAGATTAGCGGGGACCTACGAGCAGTACTTC. Residues: CSARLAGTYEQYF.

This clonotype appeared many times. For the CDR3, the DNA is TGCGCCAGCAGCTTCCCACACTCCTACGAGCAGTACTTC. This translates into CASSFPHSYEQYF. The chain joins TRBV5-1 to TRBJ2-7; D unresolved. The CDR3 covers 13 residues. The V end lost 2 bases, the J end lost 0 bases, and 6 bases lay between the germline ends. CDR1 is SGHRS and CDR2 is YFSETQ in the germline V gene. Looking up the rest from reference TRBV5-1 and TRBJ2-7 gives the full variable domain: KAGVTQTPRYLIKTRGQQVTLSCSPISGHRSVSWYQQTPGQGLQFLFEYFSETQRNKGNFPGRFSGRQFSNSRSEMNVSTLELGDSALYLCASSFPHSYEQYFGPGTRLTVT.

A remark on this clonotype: Compared with germline, one end of the junction differs, possibly owing to a read error. This chain connects TRBV11-3 to TRBJ2-3, with D possibly TRBD2 on 6 matching bases. Germline CDR1 is SGHNT and CDR2 is YENEEA. The CDR3 loop spans 15 amino acids. CDR3 sequence (DNA): TGTACCAGCAGCCCAGCTAGCGTAAACACAGATACGCAGTATTTT. Translation gives CTSSPASVNTDTQYF. Full variable domain (outside the CDR3, taken from reference TRBV11-3 and TRBJ2-3): EAGVVQSPRYKIIEKKQPVAFWCNPISGHNTLYWYLQNLGQGPELLIRYENEEAVDDSQLPKDRFSAERLKGVDSTLKIQPAELGDSAVYLCTSSPASVNTDTQYFGPGTRLTVL.

Many counts were recorded for this clonotype. The junction shows a germline mismatch at one end, possibly a read error. The CDR3 region has the DNA TGTGCTAGCAGCTTAGGAGGGACAGGGGCAGAGACCCAGTACTTC. It specifies CASSLGGTGAETQYF. This chain connects TRBV7-7 to TRBJ2-5; TRBD1 aligns across 10 bases. The CDR3 consists of 15 residues. Per the germline V gene, CDR1 is SSHAT and CDR2 is FNYEAQ (reference sequence).

This clonotype was detected ten times or more. CDR3: CASSLSAYNEQFF. The CDR3 bases are TGTGCCAGCAGTTTAAGCGCCTACAATGAGCAGTTCTTC. The rearrangement links TRBV27 to TRBJ2-1, with D unresolved. Between the trimmed V and J ends, which lost 2 bases and 2 bases, there was a span of 4 bases. Germline CDR1 and CDR2: MNHEY and SMNVEV (reference sequence). This CDR3 has 13 residues.

This clonotype was recorded at least ten times. The chain combines TRBV28 with TRBJ1-1; D gene ambiguous. V was pared by 3 bases and J by 2 bases, with 7 bases between. The CDR3 consists of 13 residues. The germline gives CDR1 MDHEN, CDR2 SYDVKM. The CDR3 here is CASSFDTNTEAFF. The CDR3 nucleotides read TGTGCCAGCAGTTTTGACACTAACACTGAAGCTTTCTTT.

This clonotype was counted at least ten times. The gene calls are TRBV29-1 and TRBJ2-1, with D perhaps assigned TRBD1 or TRBD2 (5 bases each). Germline lookup yields CDR1 SQVTM and CDR2 ANQGSEA. Deletions cut 1 base from V and 9 bases from J, with 16 bases between. This CDR3 is built from 14 residues. CDR3 bases: TGCAGCGTTGAAGCGGTCCAGAGGGACGGTGAGCAGTTCTTC. Its protein product is CSVEAVQRDGEQFF.

This clonotype was counted at least ten times. The CDR3 protein is CSARGLAGLASYEQYF. For the CDR3, the DNA is TGCAGTGCCAGGGGACTAGCGGGATTAGCATCCTACGAGCAGTACTTC. The gene calls are TRBV20-1 and TRBJ2-7; 13 bases line up with TRBD2. The CDR3 is 16 amino acids. Trimming removed 6 bases from V and 1 base from J; junction bases left unmatched: 9. The germline V gene encodes CDR1 DFQATT and CDR2 SNEGSKA (reference sequence).

This clonotype was counted a few times. This may stem from a read error, because a much larger clone lies one nucleotide away. The chain employs TRBV10-3 and TRBJ2-5, with D maybe TRBD2 (5 bases). Germline CDR1 and CDR2: ENHRY and SYGVKD. This CDR3 comprises 12 residues. Trimming removed 2 bases at V and 4 bases at J, with 5 bases between. This chain's CDR3 is CAISEGGETQYF. In DNA form, the CDR3 reads TGTGCCATCAGTGAGGGAGGAGAGACCCAGTACTTC.

This clonotype was seen repeatedly, ten times or more. V is TRBV25-1 and J is TRBJ2-7, with D possibly being TRBD1 or TRBD2 (6 bases each). Germline CDR1 MGHDK, CDR2 SYGVNS. V was cut by 0 bases and J by 5 bases, with 14 bases left in between. This CDR3 is 15 amino acids long. As DNA, the CDR3 is TGTGCCAGCAGTGAATATAGGGGGAGGAGAAACGAGCAGTACTTC. Amino acid sequence: CASSEYRGRRNEQYF.

This clonotype was found many times. The chain employs TRBV13 and TRBJ2-1; D perhaps matches TRBD2 (6 bases). The V end was cut by 5 bases, the J end by 6 bases, with 23 bases between. The germline V gene has CDR1 PRHDT and CDR2 FYEKMQ (reference sequence). This CDR3 is built from 17 residues. CDR3: CASSPRASVPNGNEQFF. The CDR3 DNA is TGTGCCAGCAGCCCCCGAGCTAGCGTCCCCAACGGCAATGAGCAGTTCTTC.

This clonotype was counted ten times or more. This chain joins TRBV20-1 and TRBJ2-5; D might be TRBD2 (5 bases). The germline V and J ends were trimmed by 6 bases and 3 bases, with 14 bases remaining between them. The CDR3 extends over 13 amino acids. CDR1 is DFQATT, CDR2 SNEGSKA, per germline (reference sequence). The CDR3 sequence: CSAFRRGEETQYF. The CDR3 DNA is TGCAGTGCCTTCCGACGGGGAGAAGAGACCCAGTACTTC.

Points on this clonotype: At one end the junction does not follow the germline gene, possibly because of a read error. The genes are TRBV7-3 and TRBJ2-3; D uncertain. Germline assignment: CDR1 SGHTA and CDR2 FQGTGA. The CDR3 runs 13 residues. DNA for the CDR3: TGTGCTAGCAGCTCCACAACGCGAGATTCGCCGTATTTT. Translated, it gives CASSSTTRDSPYF.

This clonotype was detected ten times or more. The V gene is TRBV27, the J gene TRBJ2-5; 7 bases fit TRBD1. From germline, CDR1 is MNHEY and CDR2 SMNVEV (reference sequence). The CDR3 is 19 residues long. V was clipped by 1 base and J by 2 bases; unmatched bases: 16. In nucleotides, the CDR3 is TGTGCCAGCAGTTTATATCCCAGGGGGAGCGCCTCCCCACAAGAGACCCAGTACTTC. Its translation: CASSLYPRGSASPQETQYF.

In the case of this clonotype: Being one base from a much bigger clone, this may be a read error. The chain employs TRBV29-1 and TRBJ2-3; 7 bases align to TRBD1. The germline CDR1 and CDR2 sequences are SQVTM and ANQGSEA. The CDR3 has 13 amino acids. CDR3 nucleotide sequence: TGCAGCGTCGGGACAGCCCCCACAGATGCGCAGTATTTT. Amino acid sequence: CSVGTAPTDAQYF.

This clonotype was seen ten or more times. The chain combines TRBV13 with TRBJ2-5; the match to TRBD1 covers 7 bases. This CDR3 comprises 13 residues. Germline V lookup: CDR1 PRHDT, CDR2 FYEKMQ (reference sequence). The V gene end was trimmed by 5 bases and the J gene end by 3 bases; junction bases not matched to a gene: 3. DNA for the CDR3: TGTGCCAGCAGCGGACAGGTAAAAGAGACCCAGTACTTC. Translation: CASSGQVKETQYF.

Many counts were recorded for this clonotype. The chain's CDR3 is CSADDRGSNTEAFF. CDR3 sequence (DNA): TGCAGTGCTGACGACCGGGGCTCGAACACTGAAGCTTTCTTT. The chain employs TRBV20-1 and TRBJ1-1; D is perhaps TRBD1 (5 bases). The V end lost 5 bases, the J end lost 1 base, and 14 bases lay between the germline ends. Germline values: CDR1 DFQATT, CDR2 SNEGSKA (reference sequence). The CDR3 length is 14 residues.

Concerning this clonotype: Without the conserved terminal phenylalanine or tryptophan, this CDR3 likely stems from a read error. The V and J genes are TRBV19 and TRBJ2-2, with 8 bases that match TRBD2. Germline V lookup: CDR1 LNHDA, CDR2 SQIVND (reference sequence). V lost 7 bases, J lost 6 bases, and 22 bases stayed unmatched. The CDR3 is made up of 19 amino acids. The CDR3 region has the DNA TGTGCCAGTACCGCGCCTCTTGGAGGACTAGCTGTCGTACCCGGGGAGCTGTTTCTT. This sequence encodes CASTAPLGGLAVVPGELFL.

This clonotype was detected ten times or more. The chain combines TRBV29-1 with TRBJ2-7; TRBD1 or TRBD2 may be the D gene (6 bases each). The CDR3 loop spans 11 amino acids. V lost 4 bases and J lost 6, with 10 bases in between. Germline-derived CDR1 and CDR2 are SQVTM and ANQGSEA. DNA of the CDR3: TGCAGCGTTGCGGGGGCCGGCGAGCAGTACTTC. This encodes CSVAGAGEQYF.

This clonotype was seen many times. The chain has TRBV5-4 and TRBJ2-5, with D unclear. This CDR3 is built from 14 residues. Between the trimmed V and J ends, which lost 0 bases and 2 bases, there was a span of 8 bases. CDR1 and CDR2 (germline): SGHNT, YYREEE (reference sequence). CDR3 loop: CASSLAGLQETQYF. The DNA of the CDR3 is TGTGCCAGCAGCTTGGCCGGGTTACAAGAGACCCAGTACTTC.

This clonotype has just a few counts. The chain couples TRBV5-1 to TRBJ1-2; D gene uncertain. CDR3 size: 14 residues. The germline V and J ends were trimmed by 0 bases and 2 bases, with 8 bases remaining between them. Germline CDR1 is SGHRS and CDR2 is YFSETQ. CDR3 sequence reads: CASSLGAENYGYTF. The CDR3 DNA sequence: TGCGCCAGCAGCTTGGGGGCGGAGAACTATGGCTACACCTTC. Using reference TRBV5-1 and TRBJ1-2 for the parts outside the CDR3, the full variable domain is KAGVTQTPRYLIKTRGQQVTLSCSPISGHRSVSWYQQTPGQGLQFLFEYFSETQRNKGNFPGRFSGRQFSNSRSEMNVSTLELGDSALYLCASSLGAENYGYTFGSGTRLTVV.

This clonotype has at least ten counts. The V call is TRBV18, the J call TRBJ2-1; 8 bases match TRBD2. Trimming cost V 6 bases and J 8 bases; bases outside gene matches: 9. The CDR3 runs 14 residues. Germline V CDR1 and CDR2: KGHSH, LQKENI. Here the CDR3 DNA reads TGTGCCAGCTCCCCTCTACCCGGGGGGGATGAGCAGTTCTTC. Its protein product is CASSPLPGGDEQFF.

This clonotype was counted ten times or more. This rearrangement joins TRBV3-1 to TRBJ2-7; D gene ambiguous. Germline CDR1 LGHDT, CDR2 YNNKEL (reference sequence). V was cut by 1 base and J by 3 bases, with 13 bases left in between. The CDR3 loop spans 15 amino acids. The CDR3 loop reads CASSQGTGRSYEQYF. The CDR3 nucleotides are TGTGCCAGCAGCCAAGGAACGGGCAGAAGCTACGAGCAGTACTTC.

For this clonotype: With a far larger clone one base away, a read error is the likely cause. The J gene is TRBJ1-2, the V gene TRBV6-5; D gene ambiguous. V lost 7 bases and J 5 bases, leaving 17 bases between the germline ends. Germline CDR1 is MNHEY and CDR2 is SVGAGI. The CDR3 covers 14 residues. The CDR3 spells CASIVGFANYGYTF. The CDR3 DNA reads TGTGCCAGCATTGTCGGGTTTGCCAATTATGGCTACACCTTC.

With regard to this clonotype: Just one base apart from a much larger clone, this may be a read error. V gene TRBV7-8 combines with J gene TRBJ1-1, with TRBD1 matching over 7 bases. The CDR3 covers 17 residues. The germline V gene has CDR1 SGHVS and CDR2 FQNEAQ. DNA for the CDR3: TGTGCCAGCAGCTTCCCCGTACAGGGGATCATGAACACTGGAGCTTTCTTT. Protein product: CASSFPVQGIMNTGAFF.

Points on this clonotype: With a much larger clone just one base away, this may be a read error. V gene TRBV6-1 combines with J gene TRBJ2-1; D might be TRBD2 (6 bases). Trimming pared 5 bases from V and 8 bases from J, leaving 19 bases between. Germline CDR1 is MNHNS and CDR2 is SASEGT. This CDR3 has 15 amino acids. CDR3 nucleotides: TGTGCCAGCAGTTACCGCTCGGACTATGAGGATGAGCAGTTCTTC. Translation: CASSYRSDYEDEQFF.